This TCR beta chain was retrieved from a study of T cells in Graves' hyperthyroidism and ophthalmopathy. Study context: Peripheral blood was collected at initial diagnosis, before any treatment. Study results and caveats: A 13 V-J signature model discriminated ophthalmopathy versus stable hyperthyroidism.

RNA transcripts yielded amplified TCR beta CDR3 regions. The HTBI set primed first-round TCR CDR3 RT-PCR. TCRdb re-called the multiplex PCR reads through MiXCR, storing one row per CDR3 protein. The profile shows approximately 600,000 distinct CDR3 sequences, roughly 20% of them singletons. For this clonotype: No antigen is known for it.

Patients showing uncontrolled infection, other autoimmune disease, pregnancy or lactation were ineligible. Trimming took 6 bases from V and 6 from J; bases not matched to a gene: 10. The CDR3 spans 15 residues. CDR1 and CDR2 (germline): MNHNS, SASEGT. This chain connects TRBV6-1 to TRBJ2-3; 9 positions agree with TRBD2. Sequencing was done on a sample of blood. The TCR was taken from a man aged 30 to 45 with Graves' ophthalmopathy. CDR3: CASSPGLAQLDTQYF. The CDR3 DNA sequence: TGTGCCAGCAGCCCGGGACTAGCCCAACTTGATACGCAGTATTTT.